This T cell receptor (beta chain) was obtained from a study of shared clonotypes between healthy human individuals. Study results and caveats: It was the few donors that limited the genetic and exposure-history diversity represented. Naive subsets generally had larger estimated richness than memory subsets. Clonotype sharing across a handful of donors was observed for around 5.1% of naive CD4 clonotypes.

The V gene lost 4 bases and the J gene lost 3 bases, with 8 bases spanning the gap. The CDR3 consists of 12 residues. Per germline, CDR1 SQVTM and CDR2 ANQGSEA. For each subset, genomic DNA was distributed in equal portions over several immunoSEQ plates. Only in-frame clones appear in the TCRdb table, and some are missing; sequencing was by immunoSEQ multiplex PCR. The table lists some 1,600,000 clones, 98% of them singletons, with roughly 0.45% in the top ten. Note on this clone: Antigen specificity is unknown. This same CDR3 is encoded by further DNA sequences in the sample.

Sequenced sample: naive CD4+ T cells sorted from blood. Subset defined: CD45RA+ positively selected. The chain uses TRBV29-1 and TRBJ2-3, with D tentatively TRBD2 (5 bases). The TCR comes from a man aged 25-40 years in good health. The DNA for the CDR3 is TGCAGCGTTGGAGGGAGAACAGATACGCAGTATTTT. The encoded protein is CSVGGRTDTQYF.